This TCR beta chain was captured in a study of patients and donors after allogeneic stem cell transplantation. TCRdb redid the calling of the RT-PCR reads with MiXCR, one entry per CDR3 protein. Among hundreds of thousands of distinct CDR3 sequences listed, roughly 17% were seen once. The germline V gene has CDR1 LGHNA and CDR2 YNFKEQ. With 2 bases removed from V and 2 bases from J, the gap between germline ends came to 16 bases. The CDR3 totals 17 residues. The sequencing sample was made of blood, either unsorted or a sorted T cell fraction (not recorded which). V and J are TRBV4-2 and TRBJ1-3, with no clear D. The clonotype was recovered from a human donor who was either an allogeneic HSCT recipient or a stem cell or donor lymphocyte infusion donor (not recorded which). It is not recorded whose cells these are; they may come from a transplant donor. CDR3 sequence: CASSQLLTVVTGNTIYF. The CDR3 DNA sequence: TGTGCCAGCAGCCAACTTCTGACGGTCGTCACTGGAAACACCATATATTTT.